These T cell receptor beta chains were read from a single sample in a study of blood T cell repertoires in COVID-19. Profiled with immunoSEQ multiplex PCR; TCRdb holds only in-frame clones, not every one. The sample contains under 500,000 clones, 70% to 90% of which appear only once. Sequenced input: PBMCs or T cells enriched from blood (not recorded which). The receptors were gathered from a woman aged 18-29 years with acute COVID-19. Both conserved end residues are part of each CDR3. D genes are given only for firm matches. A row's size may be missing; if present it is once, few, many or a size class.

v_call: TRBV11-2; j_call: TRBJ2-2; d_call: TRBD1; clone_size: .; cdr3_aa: CASSLTGGGNTGELFF; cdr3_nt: TGTGCCAGCAGCTTGACAGGGGGCGGGAACACCGGGGAGCTGTTTTTT
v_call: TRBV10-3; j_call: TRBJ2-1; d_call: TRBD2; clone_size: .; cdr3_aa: CAISVSAGALLNSYNEQFF; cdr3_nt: TGTGCCATCAGTGTATCAGCGGGAGCCCTTCTTAACTCCTACAATGAGCAGTTCTTC
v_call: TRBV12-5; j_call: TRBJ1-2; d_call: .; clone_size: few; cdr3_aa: CASGRDNEVYGYTF; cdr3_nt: TGTGCTAGTGGCCGGGACAATGAAGTGTATGGCTACACCTTC
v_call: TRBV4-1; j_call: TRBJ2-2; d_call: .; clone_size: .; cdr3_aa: CASSQVGGVGELFF; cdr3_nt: TGCGCCAGCAGCCAAGTAGGTGGAGTCGGGGAGCTGTTTTTT
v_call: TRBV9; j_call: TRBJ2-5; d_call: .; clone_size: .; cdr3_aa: CASSHLGGHEAETQYF; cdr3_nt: TGTGCCAGCAGCCACTTGGGGGGGCACGAGGCCGAGACCCAGTACTTC
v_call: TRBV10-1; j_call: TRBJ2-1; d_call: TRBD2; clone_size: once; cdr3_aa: CASSSQGLAGGGQFF; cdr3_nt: TGCGCCAGCAGCTCCCAGGGACTAGCGGGAGGTGGGCAGTTCTTC
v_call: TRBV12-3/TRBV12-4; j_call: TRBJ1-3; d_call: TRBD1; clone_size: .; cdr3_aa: CATLRGLGNTIYF; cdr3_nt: TGTGCCACCCTAAGGGGGCTAGGAAACACCATATATTTT
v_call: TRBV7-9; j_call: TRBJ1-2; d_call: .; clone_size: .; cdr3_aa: CASSKTTDGYGYTF; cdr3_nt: TGTGCCAGCAGCAAAACAACCGACGGGTATGGCTACACCTTC
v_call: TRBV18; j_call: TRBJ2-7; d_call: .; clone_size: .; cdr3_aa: CASLSRGFREQYF; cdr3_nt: TGTGCCAGTTTGAGCAGGGGTTTTCGCGAGCAGTACTTC
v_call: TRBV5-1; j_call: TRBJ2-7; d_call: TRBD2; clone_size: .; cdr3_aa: CASSSRVAGGPSEQYF; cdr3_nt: TGCGCCAGCAGCTCGAGGGTAGCGGGGGGCCCGTCCGAGCAGTACTTC
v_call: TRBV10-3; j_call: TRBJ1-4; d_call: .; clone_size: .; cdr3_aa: CAISDGVGTNEKLFF; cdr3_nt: TGTGCCATCAGTGACGGGGTGGGAACTAATGAAAAACTGTTTTTT
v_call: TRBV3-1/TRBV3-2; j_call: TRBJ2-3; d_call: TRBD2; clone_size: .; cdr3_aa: CASSQVAGGPSDTQYF; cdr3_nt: TGTGCCAGCAGCCAAGTTGCGGGGGGGCCATCAGATACGCAGTATTTT
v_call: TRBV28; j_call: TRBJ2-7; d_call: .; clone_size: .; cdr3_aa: CASSLRDIYEQYF; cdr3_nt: TGTGCCAGCAGTTTAAGGGACATCTACGAGCAGTACTTC
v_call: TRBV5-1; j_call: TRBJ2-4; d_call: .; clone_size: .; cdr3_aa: CASSLDRAKNIQYF; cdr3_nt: TGCGCCAGCAGCTTGGACAGGGCCAAAAACATTCAGTACTTC
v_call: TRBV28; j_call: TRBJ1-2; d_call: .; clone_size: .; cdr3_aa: CASSPDTYGYTF; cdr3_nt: TGTGCCAGCAGTCCGGACACCTATGGCTACACCTTC
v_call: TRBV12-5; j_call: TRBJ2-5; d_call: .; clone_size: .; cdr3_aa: CASGLRGETQYF; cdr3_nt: TGTGCTAGTGGTTTGCGAGGGGAGACCCAGTACTTC
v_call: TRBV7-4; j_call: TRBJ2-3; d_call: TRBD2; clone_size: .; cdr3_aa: CASSYPGLDTDTQYF; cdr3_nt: TGTGCCAGCAGCTACCCGGGACTAGACACAGATACGCAGTATTTT